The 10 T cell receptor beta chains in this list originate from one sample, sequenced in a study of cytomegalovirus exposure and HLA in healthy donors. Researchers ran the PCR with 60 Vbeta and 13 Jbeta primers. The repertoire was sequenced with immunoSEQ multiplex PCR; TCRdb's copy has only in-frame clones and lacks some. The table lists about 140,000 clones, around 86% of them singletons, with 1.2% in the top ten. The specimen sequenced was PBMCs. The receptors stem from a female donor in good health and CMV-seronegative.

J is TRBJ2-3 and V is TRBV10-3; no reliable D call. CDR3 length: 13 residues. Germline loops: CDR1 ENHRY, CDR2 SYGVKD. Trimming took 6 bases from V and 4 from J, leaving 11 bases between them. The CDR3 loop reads CAISLMRPDTQYF. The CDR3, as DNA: TGTGCCATCAGCTTAATGAGGCCAGATACGCAGTATTTT.

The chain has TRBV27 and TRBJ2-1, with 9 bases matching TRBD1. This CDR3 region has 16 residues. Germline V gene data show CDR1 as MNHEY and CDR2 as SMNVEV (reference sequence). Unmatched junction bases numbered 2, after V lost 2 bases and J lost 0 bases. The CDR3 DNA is TGTGCCAGCAGTTTACCGACAGGGGGCTCCTACAATGAGCAGTTCTTC. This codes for CASSLPTGGSYNEQFF.

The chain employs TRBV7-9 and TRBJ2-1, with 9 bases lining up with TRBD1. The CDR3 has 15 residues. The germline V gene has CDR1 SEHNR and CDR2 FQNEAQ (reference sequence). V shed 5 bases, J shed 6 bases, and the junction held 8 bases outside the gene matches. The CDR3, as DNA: TGTGCCAGCAGCGATACCGGGACAGGGAGCAATGAGCAGTTCTTC. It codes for CASSDTGTGSNEQFF.

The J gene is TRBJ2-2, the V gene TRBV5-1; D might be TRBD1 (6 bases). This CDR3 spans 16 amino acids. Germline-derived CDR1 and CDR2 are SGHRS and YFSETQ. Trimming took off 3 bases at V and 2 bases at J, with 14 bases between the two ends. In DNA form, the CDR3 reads TGCGCCAGCAGCTGGACCTCGGACAGAAACACCGGGGAGCTGTTTTTT. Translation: CASSWTSDRNTGELFF.

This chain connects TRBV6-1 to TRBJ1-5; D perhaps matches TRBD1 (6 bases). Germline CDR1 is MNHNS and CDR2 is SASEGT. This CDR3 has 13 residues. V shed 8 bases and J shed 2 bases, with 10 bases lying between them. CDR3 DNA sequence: TGTGCCAGCTCAGGGGTCGGCAATCAGCCCCAGCATTTT. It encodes CASSGVGNQPQHF.

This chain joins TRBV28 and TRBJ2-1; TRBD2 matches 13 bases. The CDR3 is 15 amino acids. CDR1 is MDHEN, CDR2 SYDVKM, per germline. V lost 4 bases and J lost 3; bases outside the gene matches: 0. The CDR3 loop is CASSWTSGSYNEQFF. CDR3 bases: TGTGCCAGCAGTTGGACTAGCGGGAGCTACAATGAGCAGTTCTTC. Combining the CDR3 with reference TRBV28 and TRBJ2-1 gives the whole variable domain DVKVTQSSRYLVKRTGEKVFLECVQDMDHENMFWYRQDPGLGLRLIYFSYDVKMKEKGDIPEGYSVSREKKERFSLILESASTNQTSMYLCASSWTSGSYNEQFFGPGTRLTVL.

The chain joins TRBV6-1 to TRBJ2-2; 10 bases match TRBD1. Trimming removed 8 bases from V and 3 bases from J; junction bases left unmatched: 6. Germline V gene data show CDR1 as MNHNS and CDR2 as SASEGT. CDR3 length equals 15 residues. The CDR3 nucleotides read TGTGCCAGCCCTGGGACAGGGGATGACACCGGGGAGCTGTTTTTT. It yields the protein CASPGTGDDTGELFF.

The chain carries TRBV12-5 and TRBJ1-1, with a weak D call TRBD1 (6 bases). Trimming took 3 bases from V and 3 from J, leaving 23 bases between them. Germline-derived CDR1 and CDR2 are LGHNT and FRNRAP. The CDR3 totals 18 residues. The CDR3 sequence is CASGFYWGQTKEDTEAFF. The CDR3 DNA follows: TGTGCTAGTGGTTTTTATTGGGGGCAGACTAAGGAGGACACTGAAGCTTTCTTT.

CDR3 region: CASSRGRDTEAFF. CDR3 DNA: TGTGCCAGCAGCAGGGGGCGTGACACTGAAGCTTTCTTT. The rearrangement joins TRBV7-3 to TRBJ1-1, with 7 bases fitting TRBD1. In germline, CDR1 is SGHTA, CDR2 FQGTGA. CDR3 length: 13 residues. Trimming cost V 5 bases and J 3 bases; bases outside gene matches: 3. Filled out from reference TRBV7-3 and TRBJ1-1, the complete variable domain reads GAGVSQTPSNKVTEKGKYVELRCDPISGHTALYWYRQSLGQGPEFLIYFQGTGAADDSGLPNDRFFAVRPEGSVSTLKIQRTERGDSAVYLCASSRGRDTEAFFGQGTRLTVV.

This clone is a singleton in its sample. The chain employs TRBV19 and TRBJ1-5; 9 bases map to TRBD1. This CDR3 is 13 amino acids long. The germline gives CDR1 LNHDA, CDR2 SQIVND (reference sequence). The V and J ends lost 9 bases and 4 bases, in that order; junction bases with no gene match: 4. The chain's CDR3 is CASGGTGNQPQHF. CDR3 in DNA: TGTGCCAGCGGTGGGACAGGGAATCAGCCCCAGCATTTT.